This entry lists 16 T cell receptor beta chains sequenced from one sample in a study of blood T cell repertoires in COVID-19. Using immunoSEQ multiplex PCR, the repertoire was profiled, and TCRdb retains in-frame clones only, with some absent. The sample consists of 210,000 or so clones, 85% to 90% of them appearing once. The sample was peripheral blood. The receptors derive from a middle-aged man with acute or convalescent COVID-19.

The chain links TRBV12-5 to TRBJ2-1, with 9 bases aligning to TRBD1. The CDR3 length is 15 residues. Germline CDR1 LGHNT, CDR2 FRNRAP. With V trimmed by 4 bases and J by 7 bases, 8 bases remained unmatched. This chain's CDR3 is CASGSQPGQGNEQFF. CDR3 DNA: TGTGCTAGTGGTTCCCAACCGGGACAGGGAAATGAGCAGTTCTTC. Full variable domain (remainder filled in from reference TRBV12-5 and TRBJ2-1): DARVTQTPRHKVTEMGQEVTMRCQPILGHNTVFWYRQTMMQGLELLAYFRNRAPLDDSGMPKDRFSAEMPDATLATLKIQPSEPRDSAVYFCASGSQPGQGNEQFFGPGTRLTVL.

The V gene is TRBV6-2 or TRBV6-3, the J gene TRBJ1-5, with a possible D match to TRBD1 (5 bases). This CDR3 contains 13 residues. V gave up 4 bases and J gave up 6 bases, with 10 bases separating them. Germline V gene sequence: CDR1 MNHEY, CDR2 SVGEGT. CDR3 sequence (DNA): TGTGCCAGCAGTTTTTCAGGGTTTCAGCCCCAGCATTTT. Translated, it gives CASSFSGFQPQHF.

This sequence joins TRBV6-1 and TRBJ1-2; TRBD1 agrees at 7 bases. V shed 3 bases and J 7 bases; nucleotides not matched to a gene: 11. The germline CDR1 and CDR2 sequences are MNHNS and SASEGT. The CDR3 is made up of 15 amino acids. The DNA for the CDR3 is TGTGCCAGCAGTGACATCAACACAGGGGAAACTGGCTACACCTTC. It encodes CASSDINTGETGYTF.

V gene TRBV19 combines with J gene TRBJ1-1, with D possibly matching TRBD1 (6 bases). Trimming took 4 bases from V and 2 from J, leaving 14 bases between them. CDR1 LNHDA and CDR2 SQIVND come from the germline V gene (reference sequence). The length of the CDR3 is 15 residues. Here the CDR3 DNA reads TGTGCCAGTAGTAACCAGGACAGATCAAACACTGAAGCTTTCTTT. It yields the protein CASSNQDRSNTEAFF.

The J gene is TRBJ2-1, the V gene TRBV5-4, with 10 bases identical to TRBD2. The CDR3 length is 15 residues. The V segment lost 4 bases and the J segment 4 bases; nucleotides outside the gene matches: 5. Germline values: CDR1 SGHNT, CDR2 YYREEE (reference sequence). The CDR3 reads CASSLGLAAYNEQFF. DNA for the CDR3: TGTGCCAGCAGCCTCGGACTAGCGGCTTACAATGAGCAGTTCTTC.

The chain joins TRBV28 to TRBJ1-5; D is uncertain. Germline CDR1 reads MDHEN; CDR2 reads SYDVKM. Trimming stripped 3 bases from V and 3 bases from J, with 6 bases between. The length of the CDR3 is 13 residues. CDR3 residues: CASSFRVNQPQHF. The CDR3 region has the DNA TGTGCCAGCAGTTTTCGAGTCAATCAGCCCCAGCATTTT.

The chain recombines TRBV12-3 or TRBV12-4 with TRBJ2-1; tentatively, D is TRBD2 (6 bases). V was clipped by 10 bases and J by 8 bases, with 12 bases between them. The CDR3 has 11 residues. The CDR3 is CATHRGDEQFF. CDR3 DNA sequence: TGTGCCACCCACCGCGGGGATGAGCAGTTCTTC.

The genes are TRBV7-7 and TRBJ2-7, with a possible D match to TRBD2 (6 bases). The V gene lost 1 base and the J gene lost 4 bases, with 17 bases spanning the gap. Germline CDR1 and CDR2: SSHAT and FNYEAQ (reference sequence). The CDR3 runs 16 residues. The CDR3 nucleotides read TGTGCCAGCAGCTTAGGGGAAGCGGGCGTTCGGTACGAGCAGTACTTC. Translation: CASSLGEAGVRYEQYF.

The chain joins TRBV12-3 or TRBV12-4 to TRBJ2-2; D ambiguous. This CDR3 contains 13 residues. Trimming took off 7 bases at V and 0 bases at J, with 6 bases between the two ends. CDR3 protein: CASTFTNTGELFF. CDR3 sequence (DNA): TGTGCCAGCACGTTTACGAACACCGGGGAGCTGTTTTTT.

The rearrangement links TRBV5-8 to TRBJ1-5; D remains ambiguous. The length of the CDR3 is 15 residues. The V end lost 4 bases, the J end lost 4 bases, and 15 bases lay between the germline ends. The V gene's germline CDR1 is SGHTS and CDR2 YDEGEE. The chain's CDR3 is CASSAGSRQNQPQHF. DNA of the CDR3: TGTGCCAGCAGCGCCGGATCGAGGCAAAATCAGCCCCAGCATTTT. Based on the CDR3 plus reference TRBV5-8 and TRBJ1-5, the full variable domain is EAGVTQSPTHLIKTRGQQATLRCSPISGHTSVYWYQQALGLGLQFLLWYDEGEERNRGNFPPRFSGRQFPNYSSELNVNALELEDSALYLCASSAGSRQNQPQHFGDGTRLSIL.

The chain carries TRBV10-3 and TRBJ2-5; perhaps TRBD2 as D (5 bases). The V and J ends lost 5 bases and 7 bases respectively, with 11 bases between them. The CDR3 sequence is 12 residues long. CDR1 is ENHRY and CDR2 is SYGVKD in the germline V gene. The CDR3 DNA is TGTGCCATCAGTAAGGGCGAGGGGACCCAGTACTTC. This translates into CAISKGEGTQYF.

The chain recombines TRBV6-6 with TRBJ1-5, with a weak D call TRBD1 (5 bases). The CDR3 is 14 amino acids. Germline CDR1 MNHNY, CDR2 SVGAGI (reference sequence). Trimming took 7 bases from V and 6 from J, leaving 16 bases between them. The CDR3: CASTTQGGVQPQHF. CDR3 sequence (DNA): TGTGCCAGCACCACCCAGGGAGGGGTTCAGCCCCAGCATTTT.

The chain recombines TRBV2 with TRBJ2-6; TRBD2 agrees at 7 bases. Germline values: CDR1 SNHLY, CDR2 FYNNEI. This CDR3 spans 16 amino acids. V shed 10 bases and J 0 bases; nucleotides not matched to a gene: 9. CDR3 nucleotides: TGTGCCACCTCGACTAGCTCCACCTCTGGGGCCAACGTCCTGACTTTC. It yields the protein CATSTSSTSGANVLTF.

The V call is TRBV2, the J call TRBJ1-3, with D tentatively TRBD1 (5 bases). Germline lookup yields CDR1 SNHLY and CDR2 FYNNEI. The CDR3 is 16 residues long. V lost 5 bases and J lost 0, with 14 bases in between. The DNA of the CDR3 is TGTGCCAGCAGTCCCCGCCGTACAGGCTCTGGAAACACCATATATTTT. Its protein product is CASSPRRTGSGNTIYF. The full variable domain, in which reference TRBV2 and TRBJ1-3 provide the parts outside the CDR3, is EPEVTQTPSHQVTQMGQEVILRCVPISNHLYFYWYRQILGQKVEFLVSFYNNEISEKSEIFDDQFSVERPDGSNFTLKIRSTKLEDSAMYFCASSPRRTGSGNTIYFGEGSWLTVV.

The CDR3 reads CASSLQGRGWETQYF. The CDR3 DNA sequence: TGTGCCAGCAGCCTACAGGGCCGGGGATGGGAGACCCAGTACTTC. This chain connects TRBV7-6 to TRBJ2-5, with D possibly matching TRBD1 (6 bases). This CDR3 is built from 15 residues. CDR1 is SGHVS and CDR2 is FNYEAQ in the germline V gene. Trimming shortened V by 5 bases and J by 5 bases, and 18 bases separated the two germline ends.

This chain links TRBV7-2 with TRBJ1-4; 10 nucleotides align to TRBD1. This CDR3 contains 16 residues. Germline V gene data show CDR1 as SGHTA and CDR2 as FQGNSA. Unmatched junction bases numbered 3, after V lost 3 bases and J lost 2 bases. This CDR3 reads CASSFGQGVTNEKLFF. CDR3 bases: TGTGCCAGCAGCTTCGGACAGGGGGTCACTAATGAAAAACTGTTTTTT. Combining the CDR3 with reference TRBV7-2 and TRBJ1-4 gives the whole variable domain GAGVSQSPSNKVTEKGKDVELRCDPISGHTALYWYRQSLGQGLEFLIYFQGNSAPDKSGLPSDRFSAERTGGSVSTLTIQRTQQEDSAVYLCASSFGQGVTNEKLFFGSGTQLSVL.